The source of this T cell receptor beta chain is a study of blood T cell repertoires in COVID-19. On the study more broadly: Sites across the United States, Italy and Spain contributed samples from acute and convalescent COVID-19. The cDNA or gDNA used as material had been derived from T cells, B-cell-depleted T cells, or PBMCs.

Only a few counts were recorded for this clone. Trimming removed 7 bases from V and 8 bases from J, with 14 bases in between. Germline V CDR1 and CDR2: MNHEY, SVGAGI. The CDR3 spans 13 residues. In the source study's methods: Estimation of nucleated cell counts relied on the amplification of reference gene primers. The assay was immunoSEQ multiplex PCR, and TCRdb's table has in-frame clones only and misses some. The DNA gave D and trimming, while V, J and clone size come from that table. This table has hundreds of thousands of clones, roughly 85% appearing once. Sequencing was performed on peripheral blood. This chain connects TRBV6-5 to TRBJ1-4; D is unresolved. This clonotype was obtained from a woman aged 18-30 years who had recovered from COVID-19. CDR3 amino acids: CASKQRESEKLFF. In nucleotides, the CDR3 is TGTGCCAGCAAACAGCGGGAGAGCGAAAAACTGTTTTTT.